A single T cell receptor beta chain is shown here with its context. The antigen remains unidentified. The germline gene is not matched at one end of the junction; a read error may be the cause. This sample is part of a study of cytomegalovirus exposure and HLA in healthy donors. Study-wide results and limits: Some highly shared sequence variants likely arose as a pipeline artifact. Later work found that TCR association rates differed between HLA loci; DRB1 had the most and HLA-C the fewest. In vitro checks showed that a few CMV-associated chains really do target CMV antigens. The classifier was said to identify cytomegalovirus status with high specificity and sensitivity.

The CDR3 loop spans 13 amino acids. In germline, CDR1 is SGHKS, CDR2 YYEKEE (reference sequence). The PCR contained 60 Vbeta and 13 Jbeta primers. Only in-frame clones appear in the TCRdb table, and some are missing; sequencing was by immunoSEQ multiplex PCR. In the table there are some 190,000 clones, about four fifths of which are singletons. The TCR was taken from a female donor in good health and CMV-seronegative. The rearrangement joins TRBV5-5 to TRBJ2-1; 16 bases align to TRBD2. Material: PBMCs. This CDR3 reads CASSLAGLAGGIF. CDR3 bases: TGTGCCAGCAGCTTGGCGGGACTAGCGGGAGGGATCTTC.